This record concerns one T cell receptor beta chain sequence. Its antigen remains unidentified. For the second PCR, which ran for 7 to 11 cycles, a sample-barcoded 5' primer and a J-beta primer mix were used. All cDNA molecules were each tagged by a template-switch adaptor with 12 random nucleotides. TCRdb re-called the 5' RACE reads with MiXCR, one entry per CDR3 protein. The data contain about a million distinct CDR3 sequences, roughly 51% of them singletons. Between the trimmed V and J ends, which lost 0 bases and 2 bases, there was a span of 6 bases. The CDR3 loop spans 14 amino acids. CDR1 is SGHVS, CDR2 FQNEAQ, per germline. These data originate in a study of blood T cells in healthy people across ages. Study-level findings and limits: More naive CD4+ cells and higher diversity were found in long-lived than in aged donors.

The chain combines TRBV7-8 with TRBJ2-3; D is unclear. The clonotype comes from a woman in her fifties or sixties in good health. The sample taken for sequencing was blood. The CDR3 loop is CASSLAETTDTQYF. CDR3 bases: TGTGCCAGCAGCTTAGCGGAAACCACAGATACGCAGTATTTT.